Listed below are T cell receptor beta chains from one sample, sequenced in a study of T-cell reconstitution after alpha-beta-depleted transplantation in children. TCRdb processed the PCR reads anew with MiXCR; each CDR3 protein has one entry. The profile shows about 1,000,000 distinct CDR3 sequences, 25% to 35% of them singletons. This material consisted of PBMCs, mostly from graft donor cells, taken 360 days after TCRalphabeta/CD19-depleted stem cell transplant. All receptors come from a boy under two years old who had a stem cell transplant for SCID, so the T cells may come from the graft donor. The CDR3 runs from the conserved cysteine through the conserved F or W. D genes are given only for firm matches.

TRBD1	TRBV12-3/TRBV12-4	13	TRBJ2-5	CASTRQGLETQYF
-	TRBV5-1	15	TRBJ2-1	CASSLSGHINNEQFF
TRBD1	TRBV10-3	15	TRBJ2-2	CAIRPDRGVAGELFF
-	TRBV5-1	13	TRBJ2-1	CASSFGTANEQFF
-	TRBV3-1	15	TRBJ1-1	CASSQVGRANTEAFF
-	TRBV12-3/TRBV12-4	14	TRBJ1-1	CASSWGPGNTEAFF
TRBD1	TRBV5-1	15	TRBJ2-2	CASSLDDRAPGELFF
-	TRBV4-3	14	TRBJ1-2	CASSQERQSHGYTF
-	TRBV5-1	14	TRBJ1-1	CASSLDGSNTEAFF
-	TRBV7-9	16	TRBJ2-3	CASTMSRLAPGQTQYF
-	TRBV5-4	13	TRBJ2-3	CASSFSVPDTQYF
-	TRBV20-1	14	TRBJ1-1	CSALTGTGYTEAFF
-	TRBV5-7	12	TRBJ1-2	CASSGRNYGYTF
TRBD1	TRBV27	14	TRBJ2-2	CATSGTANTGELFF
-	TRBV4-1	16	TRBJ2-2	CASSPYLGRPTGELFF
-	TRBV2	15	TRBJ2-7	CASSIWTGISYEQYF
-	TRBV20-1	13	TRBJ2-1	CSVEPPKYNEQFF
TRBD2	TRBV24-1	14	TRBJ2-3	CATSAALAPDTQYF
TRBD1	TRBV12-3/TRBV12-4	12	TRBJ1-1	CASSWDRGEAFF
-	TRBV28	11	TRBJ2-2	CASSMGGELFF
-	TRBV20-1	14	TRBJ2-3	CSAAGLIRTDTQYF
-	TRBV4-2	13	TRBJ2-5	CASSQRAQETQYF
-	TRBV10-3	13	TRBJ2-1	CAISESRGNEQFF
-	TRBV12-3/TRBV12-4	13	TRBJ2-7	CASRGVRSYEQYF
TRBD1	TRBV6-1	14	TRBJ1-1	CASSSDREGAEAFF